The source of this TCR beta chain is a study of blood T cell repertoires in COVID-19. Assay used: immunoSEQ multiplex PCR; TCRdb lists only in-frame clones, some missing. The repertoire includes about 220,000 clones, roughly 84% of them detected once, and 3% to 4.5% sits in the top ten. CDR3 length: 15 residues. Germline CDR1 and CDR2: SGHRS and YFSETQ. The V gene end was trimmed by 5 bases and the J gene end by 3 bases; junction bases not matched to a gene: 6. The chain couples TRBV5-1 to TRBJ2-1, with 9 bases lining up with TRBD1. Specimen: peripheral blood. This clonotype was obtained from a woman older than 75 with acute or convalescent COVID-19. The CDR3 DNA follows: TGCGCCAGCAGGTGGACAGGGGCTTTCTACAATGAGCAGTTCTTC. Translated: CASRWTGAFYNEQFF.